The rows below give T cell receptor beta chains drawn from one sample of a study of blood T cell repertoires in COVID-19. This table comes from immunoSEQ multiplex PCR, and its TCRdb copy is limited to in-frame clones, with some not included. The table records 80,000 to 100,000 clones, roughly 80% of them present only once. The sample was peripheral blood. These receptor sequences come from a man in his 60s with acute or convalescent COVID-19. Each CDR3 is given with its conserved first and last residue. The D gene is left open where the match is weak. The size entry is marked missing in some rows and otherwise reads once, few, many or a size class.

CDR3 DNA | CDR3 protein | D gene | J gene | V gene | clone size
TGTGCCAGCAGCCAAGAGGGGGGACGCGGGGCTTTCTTT | CASSQEGGRGAFF | - | TRBJ1-1 | TRBV3-1/TRBV3-2 | -
TGTGCCAGCAGCGGCAGGAACTCTGGAAACACCATATATTTT | CASSGRNSGNTIYF | - | TRBJ1-3 | TRBV9 | -
TGTGCCAGCAGCCTTCCGGGAGGGCCCACCGGGGAGCTGTTTTTT | CASSLPGGPTGELFF | TRBD2 | TRBJ2-2 | TRBV3-1/TRBV3-2 | -
TGTGCCAGCAGTGTGGACAGGACGATGCTTTATGGCTACACCTTC | CASSVDRTMLYGYTF | TRBD1 | TRBJ1-2 | TRBV27 | once
TGTGCCAGTATCGGACAGAGCTCTGGAAACACCATATATTTT | CASIGQSSGNTIYF | - | TRBJ1-3 | TRBV19 | -
TGTGCCAGCAGCCGGAAGGATAGGGGGACGGTCCTCACCGGGGAGCTGTTTTTT | CASSRKDRGTVLTGELFF | - | TRBJ2-2 | TRBV11-2 | -
TGTGCCAGCATTGGAGGGACGGGTTACTACGAGCAGTACTTC | CASIGGTGYYEQYF | - | TRBJ2-7 | TRBV6-6 | once
TGTGCCAGCAGGCCCCCCACAGGGACCGGGGAGCTGTTTTTT | CASRPPTGTGELFF | - | TRBJ2-2 | TRBV6-6 | once
TGTGCCAGCAGCCAGGACAGGGGACCCTACAATGAGCAGTTCTTC | CASSQDRGPYNEQFF | TRBD1 | TRBJ2-1 | TRBV11-3 | -
TGTGCCAGCAGCGTCGGACTAGCGGGGTTACACACCGGGGAGCTGTTTTTT | CASSVGLAGLHTGELFF | TRBD2 | TRBJ2-2 | TRBV9 | -
TGCGCCAGCAGCTATGGGACAGGGGTTAACTATGGCTACACCTTC | CASSYGTGVNYGYTF | TRBD1 | TRBJ1-2 | TRBV5-1 | -
TGTGCCAGCAGCCAAGATGGGATCGGGACAGGGGCCTACGAGCAGTACTTC | CASSQDGIGTGAYEQYF | TRBD1 | TRBJ2-7 | TRBV3-1/TRBV3-2 | -
TGTGCCAGCAGCTTGGGCAACCCCTACGAGCAGTACTTC | CASSLGNPYEQYF | - | TRBJ2-7 | TRBV7-2 | -
TGTGCCAGCAGCTTCCCGGAGAAGACAGGGGGAGGTTGGAATGAGCAGTTCTTC | CASSFPEKTGGGWNEQFF | TRBD1 | TRBJ2-1 | TRBV9 | -
TGTGCCAGCAGCCTAGGGACAGCCTCTGAAGCTTTCTTT | CASSLGTASEAFF | TRBD1 | TRBJ1-1 | TRBV12-3/TRBV12-4 | -
TGCGCCACCGGGGCAGGGAGGTACGAGCAGTACTTC | CATGAGRYEQYF | - | TRBJ2-7 | TRBV10-2 | once
TGTGCCAGCAGCTTAGGGCAGGAGGGAAAACTGTTTTTT | CASSLGQEGKLFF | - | TRBJ1-4 | TRBV5-4 | -
TGTGCCAGCAGCTTGGACAGGGTGGGGAGAGGCTACACCTTC | CASSLDRVGRGYTF | TRBD1 | TRBJ1-2 | TRBV7-2 | few
TGTGCCAGCACCTTAAGCGGGGGAGAGACCCAGTACTTC | CASTLSGGETQYF | TRBD2 | TRBJ2-5 | TRBV11-2 | -
TGCGCCAGCAGCCAAGGGACTAGCGGGAGTTTATACGAGCAGTACTTC | CASSQGTSGSLYEQYF | TRBD2 | TRBJ2-7 | TRBV4-1 | -
TGTGCCAGCAGTTACCCGGGAGAGTACCGGTACGAGCAGTACTTC | CASSYPGEYRYEQYF | - | TRBJ2-7 | TRBV6-7 | -
TGTGCCAGCAGTTACTTGGGACAGCTTAACACTGAAGCTTTCTTT | CASSYLGQLNTEAFF | TRBD1 | TRBJ1-1 | TRBV6-5 | -
TGTGCCAGCAGTGAAGCCCCGACAGGGACAGCTTTCTTT | CASSEAPTGTAFF | TRBD1 | TRBJ1-1 | TRBV6-1 | -
TGTGCCAGCAGCTTAGACAGTACTAGCTCCTACGAGCAGTACTTC | CASSLDSTSSYEQYF | - | TRBJ2-7 | TRBV7-2 | -
TGTGCCAGCAGCTTATATCCCAGGGAGAACACCGGGGAGCTGTTTTTT | CASSLYPRENTGELFF | - | TRBJ2-2 | TRBV5-5 | -
TGTGCCAGCAGAGAAACAGGGGATTTCACTGAAGCTTTCTTT | CASRETGDFTEAFF | TRBD1 | TRBJ1-1 | TRBV11-2 | -
TGTGCCAGCACCTCGGCTAGCGGGAGGGTAGCCTACAATGAGCAGTTCTTC | CASTSASGRVAYNEQFF | TRBD2 | TRBJ2-1 | TRBV7-3 | few
TGTGCCAGCAGCCTTCCCGGGACAGGGGTAACTGAAGCTTTCTTT | CASSLPGTGVTEAFF | TRBD1 | TRBJ1-1 | TRBV5-4 | -
TGTGCCACCAGCAGAGTGGGTAGCGGGAGCTCCTACAATGAGCAGTTCTTC | CATSRVGSGSSYNEQFF | TRBD2 | TRBJ2-1 | TRBV15 | once
TGTGCCAGTAGACGACAGGGGGCAGATTCACCCCTCCACTTT | CASRRQGADSPLHF | TRBD1 | TRBJ1-6 | TRBV19 | -
TGTGCCAGCAGGGCCGGGGGAAGAGAAGCTTTCTTT | CASRAGGREAFF | - | TRBJ1-1 | TRBV6-5 | -